These 22 T cell receptor beta chains share one sample of origin, sequenced in a study of tumor-infiltrating lymphocytes in primary liver carcinoma (dated by TCRdb to about 2017). Without any cell sorting, total RNA and DNA were co-extracted from about 20-30 mg of bulk tissue using the AllPrep DNA/RNA mini kit. The sample was run on an Illumina HiSeq 2500. A constant-region primer and ProtoScript II reverse transcriptase were used to reverse-transcribe TCRbeta-specific cDNA from roughly 0.5 ug total RNA. Construction of the TCRbeta libraries relied on three nested rounds of multiplex PCR, following a slightly modified ARM-PCR procedure. The first two PCR rounds used multiplex TRBV1-TRBV30 forward primers with a Cbeta reverse primer, each for 10 to 11 cycles. TCRdb reprocessing: public reads trimmed at Q25 with fastp, clones called with MiXCR, in-frame beta chains kept. Entries are consolidated by CDR3 protein sequence, retaining the most common genes and DNA. A total of about 41,000 distinct CDR3 sequences appear in this sample, approximately 73% of them only once. About 18% of the sample rests with the top ten.

Sequencing was carried out using liver tumor tissue from sampling region 2. Interpreted using the paper, the cell subset or site label stands for: tumor region T2, inferior pole. The receptors derive from a man between 35 and 55 years old with primary liver carcinoma and hepatitis B virus infection.

In DNA, the CDR3 is TGTGCCAGCAGCTTCTGGACAGGGGGAGGAGGGACCCAGTACTTC. Protein sequence: CASSFWTGGGGTQYF. The rearrangement joins TRBV7-9 to TRBJ2-5, with 10 bases that match TRBD1. Unmatched junction bases numbered 8, after V lost 3 bases and J lost 7 bases. The CDR3 totals 15 residues. The germline V gene encodes CDR1 SEHNR and CDR2 FQNEAQ (reference sequence).

Of note for this clonotype: Because the CDR3 is missing its conserved closing phenylalanine or tryptophan, this is likely a read error. The rearrangement uses TRBV4-3 and TRBJ2-1, with a possible D match to TRBD2 (6 bases). With 4 bases removed from V and 5 bases from J, the gap between germline ends came to 18 bases. Germline V gene lookup returns CDR1 LGHNA and CDR2 YSLEER. This CDR3 comprises 16 residues. This CDR3 reads CASSRSGGKANNEQFY. CDR3 nucleotides: TGCGCCAGCAGCCGTTCAGGCGGGAAGGCCAACAATGAGCAGTTCTAC.

This clonotype occurred once. The CDR3 loop reads CVISAVAGWVNNEQFF. CDR3 sequence (DNA): TGTGTCATCAGTGCCGTTGCGGGATGGGTAAACAATGAGCAGTTCTTC. The V gene is TRBV14, the J gene TRBJ2-1, with D possibly TRBD2 on 6 matching bases. The CDR3 has 16 residues. Per the germline V gene, CDR1 is SGHDN and CDR2 is FVKESK. The complete variable domain, with remaining parts taken from reference TRBV14 and TRBJ2-1, reads EAGVTQFPSHSVIEKGQTVTLRCDPISGHDNLYWYRRVMGKEIKFLLHFVKESKQDESGMPNNRFLAERTGGTYSTLKVQPAELEDSGVYFCVISAVAGWVNNEQFFGPGTRLTVL.

With respect to this clonotype: Without the conserved terminal phenylalanine or tryptophan, this CDR3 likely stems from a read error. The chain couples TRBV11-2 to TRBJ2-5; TRBD1 or TRBD2 may be the D gene (5 bases each). CDR1 and CDR2 from the germline V gene are SGHAT and FQNNGV. The CDR3 is 13 amino acids. CDR3 sequence reads: CASGSRGVETQYL. CDR3 DNA: TGTGCAAGCGGATCTAGGGGCGTAGAGACCCAGTACCTC.

In regard to this clonotype: Mismatch with germline at one junction end may stem from a read error. The V call is TRBV30, the J call TRBJ2-1; 11 nucleotides line up with TRBD2. CDR3 length: 16 amino acids. Germline lookup yields CDR1 GTSNPN and CDR2 SVGIG (reference sequence). The CDR3 here is CAWSGSGRAYGAEQFF. For the CDR3, the DNA is TGTGCCTGGAGTGGTAGCGGGAGGGCCTATGGCGCTGAGCAATTCTTC. The variable domain in full, with the rest retrieved from reference TRBV30 and TRBJ2-1, is SQTIHQWPATLVQPVGSPLSLECTVEGTSNPNLYWYRQAAGRGLQLLFYSVGIGQISSEVPQNLSASRPQDRQFILSSKKLLLSDSGFYLCAWSGSGRAYGAEQFFGPGTRLTVL.

This chain uses TRBV7-2 with TRBJ2-2; D is perhaps TRBD1 or TRBD2 (5 bases each). Per the germline V gene, CDR1 is SGHTA and CDR2 is FQGNSA. The CDR3 is 15 residues long. Trimming pared 5 bases from V and 6 bases from J, leaving 16 bases between. The DNA for the CDR3 is TGTGCCAGCAGCCCTCGGGACGGGCTGGCCGGGGAGCTGTTTTTT. Translated, it gives CASSPRDGLAGELFF.

This clonotype was observed a few times. The chain combines TRBV6-5 with TRBJ1-4; D remains ambiguous. Germline V CDR1 and CDR2: MNHEY, SVGAGI. The V end lost 9 bases, the J end lost 0 bases, and 11 bases lay between the germline ends. The CDR3 is made up of 14 amino acids. The CDR3, as DNA: TGTGCCAGGAGCCGCGCCGCAACTAATGAAAAACTGTTTTTT. Translating it yields CARSRAATNEKLFF.

This clonotype was observed at least ten times. The J gene is TRBJ1-1, the V gene TRBV19; D is uncertain. V shed 6 bases and J shed 9 bases, with 20 bases lying between them. Germline CDR1 LNHDA, CDR2 SQIVND (reference sequence). CDR3 length: 14 amino acids. The CDR3 nucleotides are TGTGCCAGTAGCACAAACGGACCGTGGGCGCAAGCTTTCTTT. It codes for CASSTNGPWAQAFF.

This clonotype was detected only once. An end of the junction differs from the germline gene, which may be a read error. The rearrangement uses TRBV29-1 and TRBJ2-1; TRBD2 matches 13 bases. Germline-derived CDR1 and CDR2 are SQVTM and ANQGSEA. This CDR3 is 15 amino acids long. The CDR3 reads CSIELAGGFYNGQFF. The CDR3, as DNA: TGCAGCATTGAACTAGCGGGAGGGTTCTACAATGGGCAGTTCTTC.

Points on this clonotype: The junction does not match germline at one end; this may be a read error. The chain links TRBV6-5 to TRBJ2-7; the D gene could be TRBD1 or TRBD2 (5 bases each). This CDR3 comprises 14 residues. Germline values: CDR1 MNHEY, CDR2 SVGAGI. The CDR3 reads CANSAGAGRNEQYF. CDR3 nucleotide sequence: TGTGCCAACAGTGCCGGGGCAGGACGCAACGAGCAGTACTTC.

As concerns this clonotype: This CDR3 fails to terminate in the conserved phenylalanine or tryptophan, so it likely reflects a read error. This sequence joins TRBV2 and TRBJ1-1; no clear D gene. Trimming shortened V by 1 base and J by 1 base, and 4 bases separated the two germline ends. The germline V gene has CDR1 SNHLY and CDR2 FYNNEI. The CDR3 consists of 13 residues. CDR3 nucleotide sequence: TGTGCCAGCAGTGAAGTAGAGAACACTGAAGCTTTCTCT. It is translated as CASSEVENTEAFS.

Details on this clonotype: One junction end disagrees with the germline gene, perhaps due to a read error. This chain joins TRBV5-1 and TRBJ1-6, with 11 bases fitting TRBD1. Germline V gives CDR1 SGHRS, CDR2 YFSETQ. The CDR3 extends over 15 amino acids. CDR3 in amino acids: CARSLGTGGSSPLHF. CDR3 DNA sequence: TGCGCCAGGAGCTTGGGGACAGGGGGAAGCTCACCCCTCCACTTT.

To note about this clonotype: This sequence may be a read error, since a much larger clone differs from it by one base. CDR3 residues: CSARDPISGRADTQYF. The CDR3 coding sequence is TGCAGTGCTAGAGATCCGATTAGCGGGAGGGCAGATACGCAGTATTTT. The V call is TRBV20-1, the J call TRBJ2-3, with 11 nucleotides matching TRBD2. The germline gives CDR1 DFQATT, CDR2 SNEGSKA (reference sequence). J gave up 4 bases and V 0 bases, and 6 bases lay outside the gene matches. This CDR3 contains 16 residues.

This sequence joins TRBV18 and TRBJ2-2; D is uncertain. V lost 1 base to trimming and J lost 0 bases, with 9 bases between them. Germline V gene lookup returns CDR1 KGHSH and CDR2 LQKENI. CDR3 length: 16 residues. CDR3 protein: CASSPREESNTGELFF. The CDR3 DNA follows: TGTGCCAGCTCACCACGCGAGGAATCGAACACCGGGGAGCTGTTTTTT.

This chain uses TRBV14 with TRBJ2-7; either TRBD1 or TRBD2 may fit D (5 bases each). This CDR3 contains 13 residues. Trimming stripped 2 bases from V and 7 bases from J, with 12 bases between. Looked up from germline, CDR1 is SGHDN and CDR2 is FVKESK. CDR3 sequence: CASSQNQGREQYF. In nucleotides, the CDR3 is TGTGCCAGCAGCCAAAATCAGGGACGGGAGCAGTACTTC. The full variable domain, in which reference TRBV14 and TRBJ2-7 provide the parts outside the CDR3, is EAGVTQFPSHSVIEKGQTVTLRCDPISGHDNLYWYRRVMGKEIKFLLHFVKESKQDESGMPNNRFLAERTGGTYSTLKVQPAELEDSGVYFCASSQNQGREQYFGPGTRLTVT.

Concerning this clonotype: At one boundary the junction diverges from the germline segment, which might be a read error. The chain recombines TRBV29-1 with TRBJ2-1; tentative D call: TRBD2 (6 bases). The CDR3 runs 15 residues. Per germline, CDR1 SQVTM and CDR2 ANQGSEA. The CDR3 nucleotides read TGCAGTGTTGATCGTGCGGGAAGGACCTACAATGAGCAGTTCTTC. Protein sequence: CSVDRAGRTYNEQFF.

About this clonotype: One end of the junction is discordant with germline, which a read error may explain. The chain uses TRBV30 and TRBJ2-4; 9 bases agree with TRBD1. CDR1 and CDR2 (germline): GTSNPN, SVGIG (reference sequence). CDR3 length: 14 residues. This CDR3 reads CAWSVLGTGTTQYF. For the CDR3, the DNA is TGTGCCTGGAGTGTACTCGGGACAGGGACCACCCAGTACTTT.

In the case of this clonotype: Relative to the germline gene, one junction end is altered; a read error may explain this. This rearrangement joins TRBV5-1 to TRBJ1-4; a possible D gene is TRBD1 (6 bases). The CDR3 contains 14 residues. CDR1 is SGHRS and CDR2 is YFSETQ in the germline V gene. The CDR3 bases are TGCGCCAACAGCTTAGAGGGGGCTAATGAAAAACTGTTTTTT. Residues: CANSLEGANEKLFF.

V and J are TRBV11-2 and TRBJ2-5; 10 bases line up with TRBD1. The J segment lost 5 bases and the V segment lost 4 bases, leaving 7 bases of the junction unmatched. The CDR3 sequence is 15 residues long. Germline CDR1 and CDR2: SGHAT and FQNNGV. In nucleotides, the CDR3 is TGTGCCAGCAGCTCACCGACAGGGGGCATCGAGACCCAGTACTTC. Translated, it gives CASSSPTGGIETQYF.

Comments on this clonotype: Lacking the conserved final phenylalanine or tryptophan, this CDR3 likely reflects a read error. The rearrangement joins TRBV29-1 to TRBJ2-1, with 7 positions matching TRBD1. Per the germline V gene, CDR1 is SQVTM and CDR2 is ANQGSEA. This CDR3 region has 12 residues. V lost 6 bases to trimming and J lost 6 bases; unmatched junction nucleotides: 5. The CDR3 DNA sequence: TGCAGCGTACCGACAGGGCCCAATGAGCAGTTCGTC. It specifies CSVPTGPNEQFV.

Note on this clonotype: The final CDR3 position lacks the conserved phenylalanine or tryptophan, pointing to a likely read error. The chain combines TRBV4-1 with TRBJ1-2, with a tentative D call TRBD1 (5 bases). The V gene lost 5 bases and the J gene lost 8 bases, with 18 bases spanning the gap. Germline V gene data show CDR1 as MGHRA and CDR2 as YSYEKL. This CDR3 contains 14 residues. CDR3 nucleotides: TGCGCCAGCAGCTCACCGGTCAGGGTGGGGGGCTACACCGTC. Its protein product is CASSSPVRVGGYTV.

Regarding this clonotype: One junction end does not reproduce the germline sequence, and a read error may be involved. The chain uses TRBV7-6 and TRBJ2-3; D is perhaps TRBD1 (6 bases). Germline-derived CDR1 and CDR2 are SGHVS and FNYEAQ. CDR3 size: 14 residues. CDR3 loop: CATSLATGTDTQYF. The CDR3 DNA is TGTGCCACCAGCTTGGCCACAGGGACAGATACGCAGTATTTT.